Listed below are T cell receptor beta chains from one sample, sequenced in a study of CD4 T cells in relation to SARS-CoV-2 and coronaviruses. Only in-frame clones appear in the TCRdb table, and some are missing; sequencing was by immunoSEQ multiplex PCR. Here the sample spans over 20,000 clones, 65% to 80% being singletons. Their recognized antigens are unknown. The material sequenced was CD4+ T cells from PBMCs, cultured in vitro. These receptor sequences come from a human donor in good health. CDR3s include the opening cysteine and the closing phenylalanine or tryptophan. D genes are given only for firm matches. Rows may omit the clone size; those that give it use once, few, many or a size class.

TGTGCCAGCAGCCAGGGCGGCGGGTTTGTCTACAATGAGCAGTTCTTC CASSQGGGFVYNEQFF NA TRBV14 16 TRBJ2-1 NA
TGTGCCTGGTCCCCCCTCGTAGCCACTGAAGCTTTCTTT CAWSPLVATEAFF NA TRBV30 13 TRBJ1-1 NA
TGTGCCAGCTCACCAGGGATCAACACCGGGGAGCTGTTTTTT CASSPGINTGELFF NA TRBV18 14 TRBJ2-2 NA
TGTGCCAGCAGTGACCCTATTCTGGGGAACTCACCCCTCCACTTT CASSDPILGNSPLHF NA TRBV6-2/TRBV6-3 15 TRBJ1-6 NA
TGCGCCAGCAGCTTGAACCCACGGGACACCGGGGAGCTGTTTTTT CASSLNPRDTGELFF NA TRBV5-1 15 TRBJ2-2 NA
TGTGCCAGCAGTTACTCGGGGGGGAACGAGCAGTACTTC CASSYSGGNEQYF TRBD2 TRBV6-6 13 TRBJ2-7 NA
TGTGCCATCAGTGAAGGGCAGGGAGGTACCGGGGAGCTGTTTTTT CAISEGQGGTGELFF NA TRBV10-3 15 TRBJ2-2 NA
TGTGCCAGCAGCTTAGGGACAGTAAGCACAGATACGCAGTATTTT CASSLGTVSTDTQYF NA TRBV7-2 15 TRBJ2-3 NA
TGTGCCAGTAGGAAACCGGGACAGGGAGAGAACACTGAAGCTTTCTTT CASRKPGQGENTEAFF TRBD1 TRBV19 16 TRBJ1-1 NA
TGTGCCAGCAGCCAAGACTTAGGACTGACTAGCGGGAGCGGAACGAACACCGGGGAGCTGTTTTTT CASSQDLGLTSGSGTNTGELFF TRBD2 TRBV4-2 22 TRBJ2-2 NA
TGTGCCAGCAGCGTAGGGGAGACGGGGTCAGATACGCAGTATTTT CASSVGETGSDTQYF NA TRBV9 15 TRBJ2-3 NA
TGCGCCAGCAGCCAAGATAGAACGGCCCCCGGGATCCAGCATTTT CASSQDRTAPGIQHF NA TRBV4-3 15 TRBJ1-5 NA
TGTGCCAGCGGGTTGAGCGGGGGGGATTCCAAAAACATTCAGTACTTC CASGLSGGDSKNIQYF TRBD2 TRBV3-1/TRBV3-2 16 TRBJ2-4 once
TGTGCCAGCAGCCAAGCGGACAGGGAGATTGTTGAGCAGTTCTTC CASSQADREIVEQFF TRBD1 TRBV3-1/TRBV3-2 15 TRBJ2-1 NA
TGTGCCAGCAGTGAGACAGGCTGGAACACTGAAGCTTTCTTT CASSETGWNTEAFF NA TRBV6-1 14 TRBJ1-1 NA
TGTGCCAGCAGCGAGACAGTTACCGGGGAGCTGTTTTTT CASSETVTGELFF NA TRBV7-2 13 TRBJ2-2 NA
TGTGCCAGCAGCTTGGTGGGTCAGCCCCAGCATTTT CASSLVGQPQHF NA TRBV5-4 12 TRBJ1-5 NA
TGTGCCAGCAGCTTAGAAACAGGGTTCGGCACTGAAGCTTTCTTT CASSLETGFGTEAFF NA TRBV7-2 15 TRBJ1-1 NA
TGTGCCAGCAGTTACTCGACCGGACGGACTACCTCCTATAATTCACCCCTCCACTTT CASSYSTGRTTSYNSPLHF NA TRBV6-2/TRBV6-3 19 TRBJ1-6 NA
TGTGCCATCAGACATAGCGGGAGTCCGTCCAGCACAGATACGCAGTATTTT CAIRHSGSPSSTDTQYF TRBD2 TRBV10-3 17 TRBJ2-3 NA
TGTGCCAGCAGCTTGGAGAGAGCCGAGCCTTATCAGCCCCAGCATTTT CASSLERAEPYQPQHF NA TRBV5-6 16 TRBJ1-5 few